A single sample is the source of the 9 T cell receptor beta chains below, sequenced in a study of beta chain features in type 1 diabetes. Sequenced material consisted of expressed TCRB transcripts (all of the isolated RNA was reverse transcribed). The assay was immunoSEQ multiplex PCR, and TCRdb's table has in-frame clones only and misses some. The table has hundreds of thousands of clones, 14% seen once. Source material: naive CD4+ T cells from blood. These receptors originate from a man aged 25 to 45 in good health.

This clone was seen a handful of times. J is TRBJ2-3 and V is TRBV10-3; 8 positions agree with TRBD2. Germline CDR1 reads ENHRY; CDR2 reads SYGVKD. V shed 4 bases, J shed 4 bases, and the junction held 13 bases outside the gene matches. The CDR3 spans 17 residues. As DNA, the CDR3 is TGTGCCATCAGTGGTTGGCTAGCGGGCCCCCCGCCAGATACGCAGTATTTT. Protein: CAISGWLAGPPPDTQYF.

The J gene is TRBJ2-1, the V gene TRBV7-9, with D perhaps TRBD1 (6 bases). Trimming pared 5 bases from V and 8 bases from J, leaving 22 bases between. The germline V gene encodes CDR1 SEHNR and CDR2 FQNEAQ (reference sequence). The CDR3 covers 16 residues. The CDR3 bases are TGTGCCAGCAGCGGAAAAACAGGGTTGGGTGTGGATGAGCAGTTCTTC. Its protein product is CASSGKTGLGVDEQFF.

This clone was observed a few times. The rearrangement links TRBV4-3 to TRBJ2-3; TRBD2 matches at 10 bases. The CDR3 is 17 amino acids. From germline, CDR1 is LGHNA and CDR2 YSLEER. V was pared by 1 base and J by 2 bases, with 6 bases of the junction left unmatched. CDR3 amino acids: CASSQGIAGGLTDTQYF. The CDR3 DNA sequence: TGCGCCAGCAGCCAAGGGATAGCGGGGGGCCTCACAGATACGCAGTATTTT.

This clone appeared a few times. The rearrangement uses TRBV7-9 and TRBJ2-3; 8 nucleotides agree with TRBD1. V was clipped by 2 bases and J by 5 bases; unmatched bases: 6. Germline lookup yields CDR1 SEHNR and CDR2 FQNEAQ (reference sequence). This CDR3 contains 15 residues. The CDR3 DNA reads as TGTGCCAGCAGCTTACAGGGGGCAGCGGTAGATACGCAGTATTTT. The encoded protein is CASSLQGAAVDTQYF.

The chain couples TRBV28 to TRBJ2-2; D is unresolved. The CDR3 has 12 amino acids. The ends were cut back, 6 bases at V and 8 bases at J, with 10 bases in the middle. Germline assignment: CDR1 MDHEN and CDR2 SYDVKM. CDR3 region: CASSLREGELFF. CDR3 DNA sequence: TGTGCCAGCAGCCTTAGGGAAGGGGAGCTGTTTTTT.

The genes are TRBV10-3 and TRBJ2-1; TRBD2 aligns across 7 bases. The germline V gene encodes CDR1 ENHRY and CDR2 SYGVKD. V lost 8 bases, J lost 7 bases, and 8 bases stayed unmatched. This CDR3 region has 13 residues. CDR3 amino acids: CAIGGSSGNEQFF. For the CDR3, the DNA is TGTGCCATCGGCGGGAGTTCGGGTAATGAGCAGTTCTTC.

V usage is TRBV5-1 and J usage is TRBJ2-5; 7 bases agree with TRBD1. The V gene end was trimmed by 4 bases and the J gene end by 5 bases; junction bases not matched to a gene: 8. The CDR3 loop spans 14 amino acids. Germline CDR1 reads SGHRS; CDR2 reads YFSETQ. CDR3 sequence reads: CASSSTGAAETQYF. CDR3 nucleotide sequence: TGCGCCAGCAGCAGTACAGGGGCAGCCGAGACCCAGTACTTC.

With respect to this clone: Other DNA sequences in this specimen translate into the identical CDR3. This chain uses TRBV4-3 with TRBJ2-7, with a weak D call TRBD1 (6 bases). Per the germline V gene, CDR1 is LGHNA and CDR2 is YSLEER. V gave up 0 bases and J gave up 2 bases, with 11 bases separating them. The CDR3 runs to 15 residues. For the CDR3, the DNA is TGCGCCAGCAGCCAAGAGGGTGGGGGCCCCTACGAGCAGTACTTC. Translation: CASSQEGGGPYEQYF.

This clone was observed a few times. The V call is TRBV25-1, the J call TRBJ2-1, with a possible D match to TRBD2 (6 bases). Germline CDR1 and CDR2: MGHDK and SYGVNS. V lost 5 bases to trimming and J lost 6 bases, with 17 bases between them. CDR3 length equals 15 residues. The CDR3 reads CASSHLWRASNEQFF. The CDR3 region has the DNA TGTGCCAGCAGTCACCTCTGGAGGGCCTCCAATGAGCAGTTCTTC. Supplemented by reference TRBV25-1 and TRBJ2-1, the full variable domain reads EADIYQTPRYLVIGTGKKITLECSQTMGHDKMYWYQQDPGMELHLIHYSYGVNSTEKGDLSSESTVSRIRTEHFPLTLESARPSHTSQYLCASSHLWRASNEQFFGPGTRLTVL.